This record covers a single T cell receptor beta chain. Its antigen is currently unknown. Clones were sequenced by immunoSEQ multiplex PCR, and TCRdb holds only the in-frame ones, with some missing. The sample holds approximately 30,000 clones; nearly 80% are singletons and the top ten take 36%. After removal of 1 base from V and 6 bases from J, the junction contained 8 bases not matched to a gene. In germline, CDR1 is SGHTA, CDR2 FQGNSA. This CDR3 has 17 residues. The data are from a study of T cells in localized non-small cell lung cancer. Regarding the study as a whole: Uninvolved adjacent lung, not tumor, had the highest T cell clonality. Across samples, adjacent lung featured a median 57 of the top 100 tumor clones. Overall survival was longer when the density of T cells in the blood was higher.

The gene calls are TRBV7-2 and TRBJ2-3; TRBD1 matches 12 bases. The sample in question was peripheral blood, obtained before any cancer treatment. The clonotype originates from a male donor at least 60 years old with stage II squamous cell lung carcinoma. This CDR3 reads CASSLGDRGPFPDTQYF. CDR3 nucleotide sequence: TGTGCCAGCAGCTTAGGGGACAGGGGGCCGTTCCCGGATACGCAGTATTTT. Complete variable domain (other parts from reference TRBV7-2 and TRBJ2-3): GAGVSQSPSNKVTEKGKDVELRCDPISGHTALYWYRQSLGQGLEFLIYFQGNSAPDKSGLPSDRFSAERTGGSVSTLTIQRTQQEDSAVYLCASSLGDRGPFPDTQYFGPGTRLTVL.